This T cell receptor (beta chain) is drawn from a study of blood T cell repertoires in COVID-19. This table comes from immunoSEQ multiplex PCR, and its TCRdb copy is limited to in-frame clones, with some not included. The repertoire holds over 55,000 clones, with 80% to 90% as singletons. Germline CDR1 SGHAT, CDR2 FQNNGV. V lost 5 bases, J lost 4 bases, and 12 bases stayed unmatched. CDR3 size: 16 residues. This clonotype was sampled from a man between 45 and 60 years old with active COVID-19. This sequence joins TRBV11-2 and TRBJ2-7; 9 nucleotides line up with TRBD2. What was sequenced was peripheral blood. As DNA, the CDR3 is TGTGCCAGCAGCAGGGTAGCGGGAGTAACTGTTTACGAGCAGTACTTC. This sequence encodes CASSRVAGVTVYEQYF.